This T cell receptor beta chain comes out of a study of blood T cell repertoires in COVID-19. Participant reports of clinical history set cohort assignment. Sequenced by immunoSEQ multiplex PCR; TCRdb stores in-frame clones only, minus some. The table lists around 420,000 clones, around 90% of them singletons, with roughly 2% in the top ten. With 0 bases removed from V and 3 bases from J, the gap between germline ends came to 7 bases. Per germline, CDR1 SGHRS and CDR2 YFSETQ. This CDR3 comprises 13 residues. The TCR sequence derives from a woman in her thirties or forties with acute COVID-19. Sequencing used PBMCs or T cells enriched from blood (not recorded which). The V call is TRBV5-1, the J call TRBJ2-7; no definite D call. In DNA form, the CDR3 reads TGCGCCAGCAGCTTGGAAATCTTCTACGAGCAGTACTTC. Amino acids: CASSLEIFYEQYF. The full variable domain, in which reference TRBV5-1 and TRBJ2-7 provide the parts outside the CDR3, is KAGVTQTPRYLIKTRGQQVTLSCSPISGHRSVSWYQQTPGQGLQFLFEYFSETQRNKGNFPGRFSGRQFSNSRSEMNVSTLELGDSALYLCASSLEIFYEQYFGPGTRLTVT.